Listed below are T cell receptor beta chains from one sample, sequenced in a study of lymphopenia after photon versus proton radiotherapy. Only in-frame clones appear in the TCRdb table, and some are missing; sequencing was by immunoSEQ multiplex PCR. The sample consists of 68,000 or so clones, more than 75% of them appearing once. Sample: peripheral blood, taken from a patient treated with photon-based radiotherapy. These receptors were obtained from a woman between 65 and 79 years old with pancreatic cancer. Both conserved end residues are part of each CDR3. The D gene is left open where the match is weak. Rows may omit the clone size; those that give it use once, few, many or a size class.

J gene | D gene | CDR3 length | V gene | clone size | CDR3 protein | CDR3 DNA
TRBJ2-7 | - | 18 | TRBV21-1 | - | CASSYRQGAPSRYYEQYF | TGTGCCAGCAGCTATCGACAGGGGGCTCCCTCCCGCTACTACGAGCAGTACTTC
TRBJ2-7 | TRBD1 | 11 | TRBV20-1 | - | CSAYRGSEQYF | TGCAGTGCCTACAGGGGGAGCGAGCAGTACTTC
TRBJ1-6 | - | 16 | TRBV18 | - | CASSPLAQDNNSPLHF | TGTGCCAGCTCACCACTTGCACAGGATAATAATTCACCCCTCCACTTT
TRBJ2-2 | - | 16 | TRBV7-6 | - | CASSLFIASNTGELFF | TGTGCCAGCAGCCTATTCATAGCATCGAACACCGGGGAGCTGTTTTTT
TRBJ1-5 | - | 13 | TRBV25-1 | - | CASSGVGNQPQHF | TGTGCCAGTTCGGGGGTCGGCAATCAGCCCCAGCATTTT
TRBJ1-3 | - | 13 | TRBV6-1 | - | CASSVERGNTIYF | TGTGCCAGCAGTGTAGAACGAGGAAACACCATATATTTT
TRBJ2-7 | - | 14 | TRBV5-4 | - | CASSSPAGNYEQYF | TGTGCCAGCAGCTCCCCGGCAGGGAACTACGAGCAGTACTTC
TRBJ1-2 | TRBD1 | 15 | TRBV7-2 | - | CASSKEGQLRYGYTF | TGTGCCAGCAGCAAAGAGGGACAGTTGCGCTATGGCTACACCTTC
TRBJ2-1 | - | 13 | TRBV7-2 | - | CASSSELVTEQFF | TGTGCCAGCAGCTCCGAATTAGTCACTGAGCAGTTCTTC
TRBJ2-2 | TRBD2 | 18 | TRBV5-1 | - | CASSLGVSAGANTGELFF | TGCGCCAGCAGCTTGGGGGTCTCGGCGGGAGCAAACACCGGGGAGCTGTTTTTT
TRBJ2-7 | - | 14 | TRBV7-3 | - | CASSLAPNMGEQYF | TGTGCCAGCAGCTTAGCGCCCAATATGGGCGAGCAGTACTTC
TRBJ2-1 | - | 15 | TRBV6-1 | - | CASSEAWGSYNEQFF | TGTGCCAGCAGTGAAGCCTGGGGGTCGTACAATGAGCAGTTCTTC
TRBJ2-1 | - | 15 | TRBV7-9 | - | CASSLWVSEGNEQFF | TGTGCCAGCAGCTTATGGGTTAGCGAAGGCAATGAGCAGTTCTTC
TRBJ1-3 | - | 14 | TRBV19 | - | CASTPRRGGNTIYF | TGTGCCAGTACCCCACGAAGGGGGGGAAACACCATATATTTT
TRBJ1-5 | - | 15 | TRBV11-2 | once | CASSNNDLSGQPQHF | TGTGCCAGCAGCAACAACGACCTGTCCGGGCAGCCCCAGCATTTT
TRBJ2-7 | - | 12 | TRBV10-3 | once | CAISDDSYEQYF | TGTGCCATCAGTGACGATAGCTACGAGCAGTACTTC
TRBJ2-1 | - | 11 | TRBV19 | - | CASRRAGEQFF | TGTGCCAGCCGAAGGGCCGGAGAGCAGTTCTTC
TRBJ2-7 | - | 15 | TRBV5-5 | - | CASSSGLILPYEQYF | TGTGCCAGCAGCTCTGGACTGATTTTACCCTACGAGCAGTACTTC
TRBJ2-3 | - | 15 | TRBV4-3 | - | CASSQDRTVADTQYF | TGCGCCAGCAGCCAAGATCGGACAGTTGCAGATACGCAGTATTTT
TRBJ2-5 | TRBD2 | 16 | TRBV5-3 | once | CARSCPTSGRRETQYF | TGTGCCAGAAGCTGCCCGACTAGCGGGAGGAGGGAGACCCAGTACTTC
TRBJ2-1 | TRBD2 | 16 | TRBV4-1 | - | CASSQGGRGSYNEQFF | TGCGCCAGCAGCCAAGGCGGGAGGGGATCCTACAATGAGCAGTTCTTC
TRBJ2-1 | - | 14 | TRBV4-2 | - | CASSQDWKGNEQFF | TGTGCCAGCAGCCAAGACTGGAAGGGAAATGAGCAGTTCTTC
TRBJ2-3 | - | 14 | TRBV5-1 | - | CASSSRTGTDTQYF | TGCGCCAGCAGCTCCCGGACTGGCACAGATACGCAGTATTTT
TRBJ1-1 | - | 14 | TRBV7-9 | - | CASTPAGGSTEAFF | TGTGCCAGCACCCCAGCTGGGGGAAGCACTGAAGCTTTCTTT
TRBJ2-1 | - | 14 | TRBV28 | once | CASSPTNPFNEQFF | TGTGCCAGCAGTCCCACTAACCCGTTCAATGAGCAGTTCTTC
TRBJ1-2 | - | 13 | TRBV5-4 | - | CASSLGGTYGYTF | TGTGCCAGCAGCTTAGGGGGAACCTATGGCTACACCTTC
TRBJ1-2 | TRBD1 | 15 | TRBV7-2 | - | CASSSRTGINYGYTF | TGTGCCAGCAGCTCCAGGACAGGGATTAACTATGGCTACACCTTC
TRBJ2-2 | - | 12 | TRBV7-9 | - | CASSEGAGELFF | TGTGCCAGCAGCGAGGGGGCCGGGGAGCTGTTTTTT
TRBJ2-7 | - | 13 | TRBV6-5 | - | CASSQVRPYEQYF | TGTGCCAGCAGTCAGGTCCGCCCCTACGAGCAGTACTTC
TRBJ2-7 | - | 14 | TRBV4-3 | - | CASSQLRERGEQYF | TGCGCCAGCAGCCAATTACGGGAACGCGGCGAGCAGTACTTC
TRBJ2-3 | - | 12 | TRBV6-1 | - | CASSADGDTQYF | TGTGCCAGCAGTGCCGACGGGGATACGCAGTATTTT
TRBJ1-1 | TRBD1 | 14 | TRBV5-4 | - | CASSPGTVNTEAFF | TGTGCCAGCAGCCCGGGGACAGTGAACACTGAAGCTTTCTTT
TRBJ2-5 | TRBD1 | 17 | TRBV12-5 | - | CASGFQLPGTAIETQYF | TGTGCTAGTGGTTTTCAACTTCCAGGGACAGCTATAGAGACCCAGTACTTC
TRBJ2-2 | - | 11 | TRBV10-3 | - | CAISRAGELFF | TGTGCCATCTCTAGGGCCGGGGAGCTGTTTTTT
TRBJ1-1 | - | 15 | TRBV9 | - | CASSVDGGRNTEAFF | TGTGCCAGCAGCGTAGACGGGGGCCGGAACACTGAAGCTTTCTTT
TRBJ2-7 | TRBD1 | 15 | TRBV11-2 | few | CASSLGTGASYEQYF | TGTGCCAGCAGCTTGGGGACAGGGGCCTCCTACGAGCAGTACTTC
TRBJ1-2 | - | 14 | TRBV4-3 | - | CASSQEGRNHGYTF | TGCGCCAGCAGCCAAGAGGGCAGAAACCATGGCTACACCTTC
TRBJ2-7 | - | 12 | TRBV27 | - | CKRGYVWCEQYF | TGTAAAAGAGGGTACGTATGGTGCGAGCAGTACTTC